The text below deals with one T cell receptor (beta chain). The data originate from a study of blood T cell repertoires in COVID-19. Looking at the study overall: T cells, B-cell-depleted T cells, or PBMCs supplied cDNA or gDNA.

Only in-frame clones appear in the TCRdb table, and some are missing; sequencing was by immunoSEQ multiplex PCR. The data show some 200,000 clones, 75% to 85% seen once. Donors of Cohort 3 who recovered were those that had two negative PCRs, clearance, or symptom resolution. The sequence was obtained from a middle-aged man who had recovered from COVID-19. The sample taken for sequencing was PBMCs or T cells enriched from blood (not recorded which).

This chain's CDR3 is CASRYGTDGGYTF. CDR3 DNA: TGTGCCAGCAGGTACGGGACAGACGGGGGCTACACCTTC. The chain recombines TRBV5-4 with TRBJ1-2; 7 nucleotides align to TRBD1. The CDR3 has 13 amino acids. Trimming cost V 5 bases and J 8 bases; bases outside gene matches: 9. Looked up from germline, CDR1 is SGHNT and CDR2 is YYREEE (reference sequence).